This is a list of T cell receptor beta chains from one sample in a study of response to subunit inactivated influenza vaccine. Each CDR3 protein gets one entry after TCRdb re-called the RT-PCR reads with MiXCR. Of more than 700,000 distinct CDR3 sequences in the sample, about 20% were seen once. The sequenced sample was PBMCs from blood, obtained around 5 days after vaccination. These receptors came from a man aged 45 to 65 who received an inactivated influenza vaccine. The CDR3 runs from the conserved cysteine through the conserved F or W. D genes are given only for firm matches. Size is stated for part of the rows, as once, few or many counts, or as a class when the clone is expanded.

j_call	cdr3_length	v_call	d_call	clone_size	cdr3_aa	cdr3_nt
TRBJ2-1	16	TRBV5-6	TRBD2	many	CASSAPGLAGTNEQFF	TGTGCCAGCAGCGCTCCGGGACTAGCGGGTACCAATGAGCAGTTCTTC
TRBJ2-7	14	TRBV10-3	NA	few	CAISDSGIGYEQYF	TGTGCCATCAGTGATTCTGGGATCGGATACGAGCAGTACTTC
TRBJ2-7	14	TRBV7-6	NA	many	CASSFTDTSYEQYF	TGTGCCAGCAGCTTTACGGACACTTCCTACGAGCAGTACTTC
TRBJ1-2	16	TRBV7-4	TRBD1	few	CASSLGPGQGNYGYTF	TGTGCCAGCAGCTTAGGCCCGGGACAGGGAAACTATGGCTACACCTTC
TRBJ1-1	12	TRBV6-2/TRBV6-3	NA	many	CASSAENTEAFF	TGTGCCAGCTCCGCCGAGAACACTGAAGCTTTCTTT
TRBJ2-1	14	TRBV6-1	TRBD2	NA	CASLPGLGNNEQFF	TGTGCCAGCCTTCCGGGACTAGGAAACAATGAGCAGTTCTTC
TRBJ2-5	12	TRBV3-1	NA	NA	CASSQERPRQYF	TGTGCCAGCAGCCAAGAACGCCCGAGACAGTACTTC
TRBJ2-5	13	TRBV12-3/TRBV12-4	NA	NA	CASSPSRKETQYF	TGTGCCAGCAGTCCCTCCCGAAAAGAGACCCAGTACTTC
TRBJ1-2	13	TRBV28	TRBD1	NA	CASTIVRGQGYTF	TGTGCCAGCACCATTGTCAGGGGGCAGGGCTACACCTTC
TRBJ2-7	13	TRBV12-3/TRBV12-4	TRBD1	many	CASSPDRVYEQYF	TGTGCCAGCAGCCCCGACAGGGTCTACGAGCAGTACTTC
TRBJ2-7	15	TRBV4-2	NA	few	CASSQAGAQTYEQYF	TGTGCCAGCAGCCAAGCCGGGGCCCAAACCTACGAGCAGTACTTC
TRBJ1-1	16	TRBV19	TRBD1	NA	CASSIGQGNTRTEAFF	TGTGCCAGTAGTATCGGACAGGGGAATACGAGGACTGAAGCTTTCTTT
TRBJ2-3	15	TRBV7-2	NA	many	CASSDFGESGDTQYF	TGTGCCAGCAGCGATTTTGGGGAGTCGGGAGATACGCAGTATTTT
TRBJ2-2	15	TRBV6-5	TRBD2	NA	CASSYGTSGGGELFF	TGTGCCAGCAGTTACGGGACTAGCGGTGGCGGGGAGCTGTTTTTT
TRBJ2-7	16	TRBV20-1	TRBD2	NA	CSASIIGTSAFNEQYF	TGCAGTGCCTCAATAATTGGGACTAGCGCTTTTAACGAGCAGTACTTC
TRBJ2-3	15	TRBV20-1	TRBD2	few	CSATRLAGGTDTQYF	TGCAGTGCTACCCGACTAGCGGGAGGCACAGATACGCAGTATTTT
TRBJ2-5	15	TRBV2	NA	NA	CASSALGGHRETQYF	TGTGCCAGCAGTGCTCTTGGGGGGCACAGGGAGACCCAGTACTTC
TRBJ2-7	15	TRBV2	NA	NA	CASSSTRDISYEQYF	TGTGCCAGCAGCTCAACCCGGGACATCTCCTACGAGCAGTACTTC
TRBJ2-1	17	TRBV7-9	TRBD2	NA	CAIPRAGVYSSYNEQFF	TGTGCCATCCCGAGAGCGGGGGTCTACAGCTCCTACAATGAGCAGTTCTTC
TRBJ1-6	17	TRBV4-2	TRBD1	few	CASSRRWGQGANSPLHF	TGTGCCAGCAGCCGAAGGTGGGGACAGGGTGCAAATTCACCCCTCCACTTT
TRBJ1-4	16	TRBV7-2	TRBD1	NA	CASSLYPGQNNEKLFF	TGTGCCAGCAGCTTATATCCGGGACAGAATAATGAAAAACTGTTTTTT
TRBJ1-4	16	TRBV5-5	NA	NA	CASSLSPGRIREKLFF	TGTGCCAGCAGCCTCTCTCCGGGACGGATTAGAGAAAAACTGTTTTTT
TRBJ1-3	13	TRBV6-6	NA	NA	CASQGLSGNTIYF	TGTGCCAGTCAGGGTCTTTCTGGAAACACCATATATTTT
TRBJ2-1	15	TRBV6-5	NA	few	CASSYSIGGLGEQFF	TGTGCCAGCAGTTACTCGATCGGGGGTCTTGGGGAGCAGTTCTTC
TRBJ2-1	13	TRBV20-1	NA	NA	CSASIDANNEQFF	TGCAGTGCTAGTATCGATGCTAACAATGAGCAGTTCTTC
TRBJ2-1	14	TRBV2	NA	few	CASSPGLFYNEQFF	TGTGCCAGCAGCCCGGGACTTTTCTACAATGAGCAGTTCTTC
TRBJ1-5	16	TRBV4-2	NA	NA	CASSQSQGLGNQPQHF	TGTGCCAGCAGCCAATCGCAGGGGCTTGGCAATCAGCCCCAGCATTTT
TRBJ2-1	14	TRBV5-1	TRBD2	many	CASSLYSGSNEQFF	TGCGCCAGCAGCTTGTATAGCGGGAGTAATGAGCAGTTCTTC
TRBJ2-1	16	TRBV24-1	TRBD1	NA	CATSGLGTGFTNEQFF	TGTGCCACCAGTGGTTTGGGGACAGGGTTTACGAATGAGCAGTTCTTC
TRBJ2-5	17	TRBV4-1	NA	NA	CASSQEYVQGNRGTQYF	TGCGCCAGCAGCCAAGAGTACGTCCAGGGGAACCGGGGGACCCAGTACTTC
TRBJ1-2	14	TRBV4-1	TRBD1	many	CASSYSTGNYGYTF	TGCGCCAGCAGCTACTCGACAGGGAACTATGGCTACACCTTC
TRBJ1-2	15	TRBV12-3/TRBV12-4	NA	many	CASSLGRRKASSYTF	TGTGCCAGCAGTTTAGGGCGTAGGAAGGCATCCAGCTACACCTTC
TRBJ2-7	13	TRBV7-2	TRBD2	few	CASSRDYPYEQYF	TGTGCCAGCAGCCGGGACTACCCCTACGAGCAGTACTTC